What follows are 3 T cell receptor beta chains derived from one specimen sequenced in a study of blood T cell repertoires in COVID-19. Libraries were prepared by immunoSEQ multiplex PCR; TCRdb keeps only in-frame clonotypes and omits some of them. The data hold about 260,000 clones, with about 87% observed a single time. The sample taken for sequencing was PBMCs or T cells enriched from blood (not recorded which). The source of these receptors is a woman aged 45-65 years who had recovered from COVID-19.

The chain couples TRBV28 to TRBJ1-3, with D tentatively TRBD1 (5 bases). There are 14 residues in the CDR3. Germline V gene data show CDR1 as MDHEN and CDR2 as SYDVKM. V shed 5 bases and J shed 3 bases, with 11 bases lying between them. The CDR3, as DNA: TGTGCCAGCAGTCCCCCGGGACTTGGAAACACCATATATTTT. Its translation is CASSPPGLGNTIYF.

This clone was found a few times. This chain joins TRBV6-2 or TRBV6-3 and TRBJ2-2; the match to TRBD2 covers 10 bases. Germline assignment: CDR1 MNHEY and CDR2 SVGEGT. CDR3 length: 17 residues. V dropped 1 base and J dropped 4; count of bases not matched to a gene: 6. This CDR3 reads CASSYFLAGEGTGELFF. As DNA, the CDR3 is TGTGCCAGCAGTTACTTCCTAGCGGGAGAAGGCACCGGGGAGCTGTTTTTT.

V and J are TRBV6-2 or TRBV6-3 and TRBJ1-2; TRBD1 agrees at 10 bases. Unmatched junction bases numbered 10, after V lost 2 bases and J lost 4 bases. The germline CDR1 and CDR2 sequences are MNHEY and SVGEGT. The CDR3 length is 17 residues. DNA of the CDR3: TGTGCCAGCAGTTACGACAGGGGGCTAGCTGGTATCTATGGCTACACCTTC. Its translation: CASSYDRGLAGIYGYTF.